The TCR beta chain described here comes from a study of beta chain features in type 1 diabetes. General study points: High-TCR-expressing cells could be over-represented by cDNA sequencing. Patients' naive, central memory and regulatory TCRB repertoires appeared more alike than those of healthy donors. Shortening of TCRB CDR3s, moderate but significant, appeared in all four CD4+ subsets of Type 1 diabetes patients.

To note about this clone: Its antigen is still unknown.

Trimming removed 4 bases from V and 7 bases from J; junction bases left unmatched: 7. The germline gives CDR1 KGHSH, CDR2 LQKENI. CDR3 length: 13 amino acids. Since all of the isolated RNA was reverse transcribed, expressed TCRB transcripts were what got sequenced. Profiled with immunoSEQ multiplex PCR; TCRdb holds only in-frame clones, not every one. The table records some 250,000 clones, approximately 10% of them present only once. This clonotype was sampled from a man aged 30 to 45 with type 1 diabetes. This chain joins TRBV18 and TRBJ2-7, with TRBD1 identical over 7 bases. The material sequenced was naive CD4+ T cells from blood. The CDR3 protein is CASSRQGSLEQYF. Written as DNA, the CDR3 is TGTGCCAGCTCACGACAGGGCTCCTTAGAGCAGTACTTC.